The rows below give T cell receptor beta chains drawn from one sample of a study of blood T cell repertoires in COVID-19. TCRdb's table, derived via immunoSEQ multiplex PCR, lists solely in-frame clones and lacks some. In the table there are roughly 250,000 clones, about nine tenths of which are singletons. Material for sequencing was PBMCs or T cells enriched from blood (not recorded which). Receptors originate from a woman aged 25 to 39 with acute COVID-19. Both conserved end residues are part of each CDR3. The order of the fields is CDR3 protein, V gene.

CSASDAGTGRNEQFF	TRBV20-1
CASSLAETGPLHF	TRBV7-9
CASSRTGGPGELFF	TRBV19
CASSRRDQETQYF	TRBV28
CASSLVRGVVEAFF	TRBV5-6
CASSDSGLAGDNEQFF	TRBV2
CATSRVQGTEAFF	TRBV15
CASKPEFSNYGYTF	TRBV2
CASSFGTGVPWNEQFF	TRBV28
CASSEPPLSGEKLFF	TRBV2
CASSQETRSVYGYTF	TRBV3-1/TRBV3-2
CASSEAGGRNSPLHF	TRBV2
CASSYGRGVSYNEQFF	TRBV6-2/TRBV6-3
CAWSSRGNEQFF	TRBV30
CASSYSPRTSFTDTQYF	TRBV6-2/TRBV6-3
CATARGGLTNEKLFF	TRBV15
CATNRDTLGLADNEQFF	TRBV15
CASSLGPTSGGRQETQYF	TRBV13
CAWSVQRGGRTDTQYF	TRBV30
CASSESWGFTEAFF	TRBV2
CASTWGPGSYEQYF	TRBV6-5
CAIRGTGGLCTF	TRBV10-3
CASSSTLDRVPYGYTF	TRBV28
CASSVTGNSYNSPLHF	TRBV9
CASSYGGGRLNTEAFF	TRBV6-5
CASSLVPSGSRPNEQFF	TRBV5-5
CASTKQGDYGYTF	TRBV28
CASTLTGVAKNIQYF	TRBV2
CASSTGGNYGYTF	TRBV25-1
CASSLGGASEAFF	TRBV5-1
CASSGNMNTEAFF	TRBV10-1
CATSRDTGILTQHF	TRBV15
CASSVDSLISYNEQFF	TRBV9
CASSLLGEANTEAFF	TRBV28
CASGGTGNTGELFF	TRBV19
CASSEALRGYEQYF	TRBV2
CASSGGLLVDEQFF	TRBV9